The subject of this entry is one T cell receptor (beta chain). Its antigen is still unknown. Prepared libraries of TCR beta cDNA carried unique molecular identifiers. The source material, about 0.95 to 10 million T cells, gave rise to about 520,000 cDNA molecules. TCRdb re-called the PCR reads with MiXCR, one entry per CDR3 protein. Of roughly 400,000 distinct CDR3 sequences listed, roughly 38% were seen once; the top ten hold approximately 7.6%. The data stem from a study of post-analysis software for immune sequencing data. Study context: Patients with relapsing-remitting, secondary progressive and progressive-relapsing multiple sclerosis courses were all represented.

The study, taken as a whole, reports: When compared against controls, multiple sclerosis patients showed significantly lower normalized Chao1 diversity. Higher frequency in patients than in controls was seen for roughly five TRBV segments, with TRBV5-6, TRBV5-1 and TRBV20-1 among them.

The CDR3 has 16 residues. Germline CDR1 reads SGHTA; CDR2 reads FQGNSA. V was pared by 5 bases and J by 4 bases, with 12 bases of the junction left unmatched. Sequencing was carried out using blood. The clonotype was recovered from a girl aged 2 to 9 with multiple sclerosis. The chain is built from TRBV7-2 and TRBJ1-2; 8 bases match TRBD1. In DNA, the CDR3 is TGTGCCAGCAGCCCTCTTACCGGGACAGGTCCCTATGGCTACACCTTC. As protein: CASSPLTGTGPYGYTF.